The 11 T cell receptor beta chains in this list originate from one sample, sequenced in a study of blood T cell repertoires in COVID-19. Assay: immunoSEQ multiplex PCR; the TCRdb copy retains only in-frame clones and omits some. Seen here are about 160,000 clones, 81% observed once, and the top ten hold about 5.8%. The sequenced sample consisted of PBMCs or T cells enriched from blood (not recorded which). These receptors were collected from a woman aged 40 to 50 with acute COVID-19.

The CDR3 bases are TGTGCCAGCAGCGTAGCACAGGGGGTGTCCTATGGCTACACCTTC. It translates to CASSVAQGVSYGYTF. This chain joins TRBV9 and TRBJ1-2, with 8 bases aligning to TRBD1. Germline V CDR1 and CDR2: SGDLS, YYNGEE. The trim removed 0 bases at V and 4 bases at J, leaving 5 bases unmatched. This CDR3 has 15 amino acids. Supplemented by reference TRBV9 and TRBJ1-2, the full variable domain reads DSGVTQTPKHLITATGQRVTLRCSPRSGDLSVYWYQQSLDQGLQFLIQYYNGEERAKGNILERFSAQQFPDLHSELNLSSLELGDSALYFCASSVAQGVSYGYTFGSGTRLTVV.

In this sample, this clone turned up once. The chain employs TRBV7-8 and TRBJ1-2; 10 nucleotides align to TRBD1. The junction had 13 bases not matched to a gene; V was cut back by 2 bases and J by 7 bases. The germline gives CDR1 SGHVS, CDR2 FQNEAQ. The length of the CDR3 is 17 residues. CDR3 DNA: TGTGCCAGCAGCTTATTAGTCTTTGGGGACAGGGGAGGTGGCTACACCTTC. This encodes CASSLLVFGDRGGGYTF.

In the case of this clone: Germline and junction disagree at one end, which may indicate a read error. The chain has TRBV6-6 and TRBJ1-3; 9 nucleotides agree with TRBD1. This CDR3 is 16 amino acids long. CDR1 is MNHNY and CDR2 is SVGAGI in the germline V gene (reference sequence). CDR3 bases: TGTGCCGGCAGTTACACCGGGACAGGGCCTGGAAACACCATATATTTT. It codes for CAGSYTGTGPGNTIYF.

The chain uses TRBV4-1 and TRBJ2-1; D not certain. Trimming shortened V by 0 bases and J by 6 bases, and 9 bases separated the two germline ends. Germline-derived CDR1 and CDR2 are MGHRA and YSYEKL. CDR3 length: 14 amino acids. CDR3 loop: CASSQDLTTNEQFF. CDR3 coding DNA: TGCGCCAGCAGCCAAGATCTTACTACCAATGAGCAGTTCTTC.

J is TRBJ2-7 and V is TRBV18; TRBD2 matches 14 bases. CDR3 length: 18 amino acids. Germline lookup yields CDR1 KGHSH and CDR2 LQKENI. With 3 bases clipped from V and 2 bases from J, the junction kept 9 bases outside the gene matches. The CDR3 region has the DNA TGTGCCAGCTCACCGAACCAGGGACTAGCGGGAGTGACCTACGAGCAGTACGTC. Its protein is CASSPNQGLAGVTYEQYV.

The chain joins TRBV28 to TRBJ1-1; D is possibly TRBD1 (6 bases). This CDR3 comprises 16 residues. The germline gives CDR1 MDHEN, CDR2 SYDVKM. The V end lost 2 bases, the J end lost 1 base, and 14 bases lay between the germline ends. CDR3 protein: CASSLPGTPPNTEAFF. As DNA, the CDR3 is TGTGCCAGCAGTTTACCCGGGACACCGCCGAACACTGAAGCTTTCTTT.

The chain employs TRBV6-1 and TRBJ1-5; 11 nucleotides align to TRBD1. Trimming cost V 3 bases and J 5 bases; bases outside gene matches: 6. Germline V lookup: CDR1 MNHNS, CDR2 SASEGT. The CDR3 covers 16 residues. This CDR3 is CASSDGQGAFYQPQHF. The CDR3 DNA is TGTGCCAGCAGTGACGGACAGGGGGCATTTTATCAGCCCCAGCATTTT.

The chain carries TRBV4-2 and TRBJ2-7; TRBD1 aligns across 7 bases. The trim removed 1 base at V and 6 bases at J, leaving 6 bases unmatched. This CDR3 is built from 14 residues. Germline CDR1 is LGHNA and CDR2 is YNFKEQ. The CDR3 protein is CASSQAGTVGEQYF. Written as DNA, the CDR3 is TGTGCCAGCAGCCAAGCCGGGACAGTGGGCGAGCAGTACTTC.

The chain combines TRBV12-5 with TRBJ2-6, with a tentative D call TRBD2 (5 bases). Germline CDR1 is LGHNT and CDR2 is FRNRAP. V dropped 4 bases and J dropped 5 bases, with 15 bases sitting between them. The CDR3 runs 16 residues. Here the CDR3 reads CASGSTSGIWANVLTF. As DNA, the CDR3 is TGTGCTAGTGGTTCCACCTCCGGGATCTGGGCCAACGTCCTGACTTTC.

The CDR3 sequence: CASSPTTGVGTEAFF. DNA of the CDR3: TGTGCCAGCTCACCAACGACAGGGGTTGGAACTGAAGCTTTCTTT. The chain carries TRBV18 and TRBJ1-1; 8 bases fit TRBD1. Germline loops: CDR1 KGHSH, CDR2 LQKENI. After removal of 2 bases from V and 5 bases from J, the junction contained 7 bases not matched to a gene. The CDR3 covers 15 residues. Full variable domain (outside the CDR3, taken from reference TRBV18 and TRBJ1-1): NAGVMQNPRHLVRRRGQEARLRCSPMKGHSHVYWYRQLPEEGLKFMVYLQKENIIDESGMPKERFSAEFPKEGPSILRIQQVVRGDSAAYFCASSPTTGVGTEAFFGQGTRLTVV.

The CDR3 nucleotides read TGTGCCGGTTCCCGAGGTAGCAATCAGCCCCAGCATTTT. Translated, it gives CAGSRGSNQPQHF. The chain employs TRBV28 and TRBJ1-5, with D unresolved. The CDR3 is 13 residues long. CDR1 is MDHEN and CDR2 is SYDVKM in the germline V gene. The V gene lost 11 bases and the J gene lost 0 bases, with 11 bases spanning the gap. The variable domain in full, with the rest retrieved from reference TRBV28 and TRBJ1-5, is DVKVTQSSRYLVKRTGEKVFLECVQDMDHENMFWYRQDPGLGLRLIYFSYDVKMKEKGDIPEGYSVSREKKERFSLILESASTNQTSMYLCAGSRGSNQPQHFGDGTRLSIL.